This record looks at one TCR beta chain sequence and its context. Its antigen is as yet unknown. This specimen comes from a study of cytomegalovirus exposure and HLA in healthy donors. Whole-study results and caveats: In an earlier analysis, about 87% or about 30%: the productive usage of most TCR beta V segments.

With 60 Vbeta and 13 Jbeta primers, the PCR was carried out. TCRdb's copy holds only in-frame clones and misses some; the assay was immunoSEQ multiplex PCR. Of fewer than 150,000 clones in the sample, around 76% were seen once. The germline CDR1 and CDR2 sequences are SGHRS and YFSETQ. The CDR3 length is 16 residues. V was clipped by 0 bases and J by 15 bases; unmatched bases: 13. Sequences were obtained from PBMCs. This TCR was recovered from a male donor in good health and CMV-seronegative. The J gene is TRBJ2-4, the V gene TRBV5-1, with 12 bases matching TRBD1. The CDR3 loop reads CASSLAWDRGLAVWYF. The DNA for the CDR3 is TGCGCCAGCAGCTTGGCATGGGACAGGGGGCTGGCCGTCTGGTACTTC.